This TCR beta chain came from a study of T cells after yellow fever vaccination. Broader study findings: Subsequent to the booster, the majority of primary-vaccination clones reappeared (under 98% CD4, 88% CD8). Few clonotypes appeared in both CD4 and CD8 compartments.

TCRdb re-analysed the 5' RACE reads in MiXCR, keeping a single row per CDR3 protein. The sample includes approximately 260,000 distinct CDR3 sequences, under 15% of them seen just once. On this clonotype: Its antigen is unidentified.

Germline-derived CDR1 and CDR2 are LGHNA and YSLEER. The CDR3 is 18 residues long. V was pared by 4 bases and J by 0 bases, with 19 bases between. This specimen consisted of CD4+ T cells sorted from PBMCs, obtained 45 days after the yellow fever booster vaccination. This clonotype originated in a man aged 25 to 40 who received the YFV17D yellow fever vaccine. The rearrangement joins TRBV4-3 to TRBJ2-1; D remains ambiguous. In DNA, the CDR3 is TGCGCCAGCAGCCTTATAGTGGAACAACGGAGCTCCTACAATGAGCAGTTCTTC. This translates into CASSLIVEQRSSYNEQFF.